This T cell receptor (beta chain) is from a study of molecular identifiers for immune sequencing clone quantification. Naive CD8 libraries used 20,000 to 1,000,000 sorted cells and 10%, 30% or 50% RNA. Researchers sorted naive CD8 T cells as cells that were CD8+CD4-CCR7+CD45RA+. Trimming removed 6 bases from V and 3 bases from J, with 6 bases in between. The length of the CDR3 is 12 residues. One entry per CDR3 protein, called by TCRdb with MiXCR from the PCR reads. The table lists 350,000 or so distinct CDR3 sequences, around 21% of them singletons, with under 0.95% in the top ten. The study's findings and limits: Spiked Jurkat TCR RNA originating from one cell could reportedly be identified amid one million naive cells. It was shown that clones above 20 RNA copies held over 97% of effector molecules, but under 1% in naive cells.

This clonotype was detected ten times or more. What it recognizes is unknown. This chain connects TRBV23-1 to TRBJ1-5; D is ambiguous. TRBV23-1 is annotated as an ORF whose role is uncertain. The sample comprised naive CD8+ T cells from blood, with Jurkat cell RNA spiked in. Stated subset: FACS-sorted CD8+CD4-CCR7+CD45RA+ naive T cells. This receptor was identified in a human donor in good health. Some libraries in this study had Jurkat cell RNA spiked in. In nucleotides, the CDR3 is TGCGCCAGCAGAAGGAACAATCAGCCCCAGCATTTT. It yields the protein CASRRNNQPQHF.